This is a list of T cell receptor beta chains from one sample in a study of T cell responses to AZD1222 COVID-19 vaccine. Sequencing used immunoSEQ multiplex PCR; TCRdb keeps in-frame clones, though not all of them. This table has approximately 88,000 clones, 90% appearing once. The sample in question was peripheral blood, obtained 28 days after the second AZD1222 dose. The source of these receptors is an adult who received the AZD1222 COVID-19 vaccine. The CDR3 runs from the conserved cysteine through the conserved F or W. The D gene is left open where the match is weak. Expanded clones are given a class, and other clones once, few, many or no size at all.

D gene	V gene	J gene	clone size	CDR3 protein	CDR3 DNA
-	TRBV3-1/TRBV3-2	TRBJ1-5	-	CASSQAGRDGNQPQHF	TGTGCCAGCAGCCAAGCGGGGCGGGACGGCAATCAGCCCCAGCATTTT
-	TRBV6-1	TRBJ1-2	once	CASSEGWGGLYGYTF	TGTGCCAGCAGTGAAGGGTGGGGGGGCCTTTATGGCTACACCTTC
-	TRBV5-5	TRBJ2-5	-	CASSFGGAQETQYF	TGTGCCAGCAGCTTTGGAGGGGCCCAAGAGACCCAGTACTTC
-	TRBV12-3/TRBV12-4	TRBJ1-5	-	CASSYSNNQPQHF	TGTGCCAGCAGTTACAGCAACAATCAGCCCCAGCATTTT
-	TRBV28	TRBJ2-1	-	CASSLRQDNEQFF	TGTGCCAGCAGTTTAAGGCAGGACAATGAGCAGTTCTTC
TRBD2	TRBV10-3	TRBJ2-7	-	CATGVGGKEQYF	TGTGCCACCGGAGTCGGGGGGAAAGAGCAGTACTTC
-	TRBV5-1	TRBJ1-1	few	CASRSGSMNTEAFF	TGCGCCAGCAGATCGGGGAGTATGAACACTGAAGCTTTCTTT
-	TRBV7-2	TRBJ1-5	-	CASSPSQNQPQHF	TGTGCCAGCAGCCCCTCACAGAATCAGCCCCAGCATTTT
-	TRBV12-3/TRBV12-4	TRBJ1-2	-	CASSPRQTDGYTF	TGTGCCAGCAGTCCTAGACAGACAGATGGCTACACCTTC
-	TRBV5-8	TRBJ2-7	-	CASSLDTGLWDEQYF	TGTGCCAGCAGCTTGGATACAGGGTTGTGGGACGAGCAGTACTTC
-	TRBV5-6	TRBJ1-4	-	CASSLEVARSDEKLFF	TGTGCCAGCAGCTTGGAGGTGGCCCGCTCTGATGAAAAACTGTTTTTT
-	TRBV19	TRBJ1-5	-	CASSPTPTGTNQPQHF	TGTGCCAGTAGTCCAACCCCAACAGGGACCAATCAGCCCCAGCATTTT
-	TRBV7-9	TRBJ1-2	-	CASSLAGGIGYTF	TGTGCCAGCAGCTTAGCTGGTGGGATTGGCTACACCTTC
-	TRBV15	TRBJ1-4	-	CATSRDRGFNEKLFF	TGTGCCACCAGCAGAGATAGGGGATTTAATGAAAAACTGTTTTTT
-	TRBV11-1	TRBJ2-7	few	CASSRTETYEQYF	TGTGCCAGCAGCAGGACGGAGACCTACGAGCAGTACTTC
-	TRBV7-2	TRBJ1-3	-	CASSLEGTRTGNTIYF	TGTGCCAGCAGCTTAGAGGGGACTCGTACTGGAAACACCATATATTTT
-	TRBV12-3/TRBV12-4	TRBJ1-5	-	CASSPGYNQPQHF	TGTGCCAGCAGTCCAGGGTACAATCAGCCCCAGCATTTT
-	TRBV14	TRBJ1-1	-	CASSQARLGTEAFF	TGTGCCAGCAGCCAAGCGAGGTTGGGCACTGAAGCTTTCTTT
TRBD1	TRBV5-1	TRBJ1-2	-	CASKVEGGGGGGYTF	TGCGCCAGCAAGGTGGAAGGGGGCGGAGGTGGTGGCTACACCTTC
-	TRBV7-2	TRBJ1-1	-	CASSLVRAGLNTEAFF	TGTGCCAGCAGCTTAGTCAGGGCTGGTCTGAACACTGAAGCTTTCTTT
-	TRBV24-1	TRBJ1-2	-	CATSPAGQPNYGYTF	TGTGCCACCAGTCCGGCCGGACAACCTAACTATGGCTACACCTTC
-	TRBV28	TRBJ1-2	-	CASSPSWGIDF	TGTGCCAGCAGTCCTTCATGGGGGATCGACTTC
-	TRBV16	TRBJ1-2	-	CASSQYPLSNYGYTF	TGTGCCAGCAGCCAATATCCCCTGAGTAACTATGGCTACACCTTC
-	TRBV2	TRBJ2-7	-	CASINDRPYTYEQYF	TGTGCCAGCATCAATGACAGGCCCTATACCTACGAGCAGTACTTC
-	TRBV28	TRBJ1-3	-	CATQVRGPNTIYF	TGTGCCACCCAAGTGCGGGGGCCAAACACCATATATTTT
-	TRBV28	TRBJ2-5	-	CASSLLQETQYF	TGTGCCAGCAGTTTACTCCAAGAGACCCAGTACTTC
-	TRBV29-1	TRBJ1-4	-	CSVEGEGKATNEKLFF	TGCAGCGTTGAGGGGGAGGGGAAAGCAACTAATGAAAAACTGTTTTTT
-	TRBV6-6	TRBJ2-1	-	CASSRGTQRGDSYNEQFF	TGTGCCAGCAGTCGCGGTACCCAAAGGGGTGACTCCTACAATGAGCAGTTCTTC
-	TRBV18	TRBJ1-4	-	CASSNNQGKTNEKLFF	TGTGCCAGCTCAAATAATCAGGGGAAAACTAATGAAAAACTGTTTTTT
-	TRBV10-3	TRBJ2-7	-	CAISELAGYEQYF	TGTGCCATCAGTGAGTTGGCCGGATACGAGCAGTACTTC
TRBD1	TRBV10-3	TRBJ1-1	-	CAIIGGTEKNTEAFF	TGTGCCATCATTGGTGGGACAGAGAAAAACACTGAAGCTTTCTTT
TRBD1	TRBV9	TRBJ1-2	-	CASSVGDRAPYTF	TGTGCCAGCAGCGTAGGGGACAGGGCTCCATACACCTTC
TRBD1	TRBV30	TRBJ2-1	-	CAWSGTGIYNEQFF	TGTGCCTGGAGTGGGACAGGGATCTACAATGAGCAGTTCTTC
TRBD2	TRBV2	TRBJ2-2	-	CASVPAGGQNTGELFF	TGTGCCAGCGTGCCCGCGGGGGGCCAAAACACCGGGGAGCTGTTTTTT
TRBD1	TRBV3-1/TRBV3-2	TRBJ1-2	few	CASSPGTGEPPLGGYTF	TGTGCCAGCAGCCCTGGGACAGGGGAACCTCCATTGGGGGGCTACACCTTC
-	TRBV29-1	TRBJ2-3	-	CSVVWGGDTQYF	TGCAGCGTTGTTTGGGGTGGAGATACGCAGTATTTT
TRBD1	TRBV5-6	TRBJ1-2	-	CASSPEDRINYGYTF	TGTGCCAGCAGCCCGGAGGACAGGATTAACTATGGCTACACCTTC
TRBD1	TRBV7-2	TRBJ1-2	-	CASSAGTGFGYTF	TGTGCCAGCAGCGCTGGGACAGGGTTTGGCTACACCTTC
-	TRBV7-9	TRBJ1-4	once	CASTGTPMGKLFF	TGTGCCAGCACCGGGACGCCCATGGGAAAACTGTTTTTT
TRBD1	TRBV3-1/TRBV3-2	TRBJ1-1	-	CASSRQGPPQNAEAFF	TGTGCCAGCAGCCGACAGGGGCCCCCTCAAAACGCTGAAGCTTTCTTT
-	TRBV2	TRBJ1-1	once	CASRSQGQAEAFF	TGTGCCAGCAGGTCGCAGGGTCAGGCTGAAGCTTTCTTT
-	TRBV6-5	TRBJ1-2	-	CASSPRGVNGYTF	TGTGCCAGCAGTCCCCGGGGGGTAAATGGCTACACCTTC
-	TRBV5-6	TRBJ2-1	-	CASSLPRSASYNEQFF	TGTGCCAGCAGCTTGCCGCGGTCGGCCTCCTACAATGAGCAGTTCTTC
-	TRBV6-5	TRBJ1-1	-	CASSRSGTEAFF	TGTGCCAGCAGTCGGAGTGGAACTGAAGCTTTCTTT
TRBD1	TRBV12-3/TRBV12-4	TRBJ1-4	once	CASRGQGLEKLFF	TGTGCCAGCAGGGGACAGGGACTCGAAAAACTGTTTTTT
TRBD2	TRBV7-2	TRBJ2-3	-	CASSLVAGGPPDTQYF	TGTGCCAGCAGCTTAGTAGCGGGGGGGCCCCCAGATACGCAGTATTTT
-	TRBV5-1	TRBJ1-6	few	CASSLAQEGSPLHF	TGCGCCAGCAGCTTGGCCCAAGAAGGTTCACCCCTCCACTTT
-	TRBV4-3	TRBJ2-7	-	CASSQGDGTYEQYF	TGCGCCAGCAGCCAAGGCGACGGAACCTACGAGCAGTACTTC
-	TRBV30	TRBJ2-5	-	CAWSVGLPQETQYF	TGTGCCTGGAGTGTAGGGTTGCCCCAAGAGACCCAGTACTTC
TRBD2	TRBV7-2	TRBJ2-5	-	CASSFPLAGGETQYF	TGTGCCAGCAGCTTCCCGCTAGCGGGAGGAGAGACCCAGTACTTC
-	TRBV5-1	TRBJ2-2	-	CASGSGPNTGELFF	TGCGCCAGCGGTAGTGGTCCGAACACCGGGGAGCTGTTTTTT
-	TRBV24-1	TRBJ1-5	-	CATSDSGRSSNQPQHF	TGTGCCACCAGTGATTCGGGGAGGTCTAGCAATCAGCCCCAGCATTTT
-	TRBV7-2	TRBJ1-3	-	CASSLPQGSYGNTIYF	TGTGCCAGCAGTTTACCACAGGGAAGCTACGGAAACACCATATATTTT
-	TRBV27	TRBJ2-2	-	CASSWGGDTGELFF	TGTGCCAGCAGTTGGGGCGGGGACACCGGGGAGCTGTTTTTT
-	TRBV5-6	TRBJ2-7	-	CASSLGAGGTYEQYF	TGTGCCAGCAGCTTGGGGGCAGGGGGGACCTACGAGCAGTACTTC
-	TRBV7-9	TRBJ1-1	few	CASSLQVNTEAFF	TGTGCCAGCAGCTTACAAGTGAACACTGAAGCTTTCTTT